The present TCR beta chain was sequenced within a study of blood T cells in healthy people across ages. Broader study findings: Compared with aged donors, long-lived donors showed fewer expanded clones, suggesting selection. PBMCs that were unsorted prevented a conclusive naive versus antigen-experienced comparison.

Isolation yielded PBMCs, at least 7 million per sample, in every case. CDR3 size: 14 residues. V was pared by 7 bases and J by 6 bases, with 11 bases of the junction left unmatched. Germline V CDR1 and CDR2: SGHRS, YFSETQ. A J-beta primer mix and a sample-barcoded 5' primer were used in a second PCR of roughly 6 to 12 cycles. Each cDNA molecule was tagged by a template-switch adaptor with 12 random nucleotides. TCRdb processed the 5' RACE reads anew with MiXCR; each CDR3 protein has one entry. Here the sample spans about 640,000 distinct CDR3 sequences, 45% to 65% being singletons. This clonotype has just a few counts. Its antigen is unidentified.

Input material: blood. The chain employs TRBV5-1 and TRBJ2-7; TRBD2 agrees at 9 bases. The sequence came from a man aged 55 to 70 in good health. The CDR3 region has the DNA TGCGCCAGCGCCACGAGCCTAGCGGGAACCGAGCAGTACTTC. Its protein is CASATSLAGTEQYF.